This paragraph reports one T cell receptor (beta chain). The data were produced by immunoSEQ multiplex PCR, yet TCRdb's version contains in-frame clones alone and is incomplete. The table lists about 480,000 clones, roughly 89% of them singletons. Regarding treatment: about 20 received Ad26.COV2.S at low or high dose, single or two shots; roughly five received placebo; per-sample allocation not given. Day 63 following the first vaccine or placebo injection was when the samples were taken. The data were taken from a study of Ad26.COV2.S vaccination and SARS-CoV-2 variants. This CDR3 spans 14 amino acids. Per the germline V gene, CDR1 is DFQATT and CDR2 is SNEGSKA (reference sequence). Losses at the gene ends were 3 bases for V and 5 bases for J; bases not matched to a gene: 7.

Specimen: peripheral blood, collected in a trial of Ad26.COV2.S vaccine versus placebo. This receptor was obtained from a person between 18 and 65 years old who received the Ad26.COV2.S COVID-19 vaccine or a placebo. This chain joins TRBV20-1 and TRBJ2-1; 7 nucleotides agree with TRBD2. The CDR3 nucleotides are TGCAGTGCTAGTCTCGCGGGAGTGAACAATGAGCAGTTCTTC. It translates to CSASLAGVNNEQFF.